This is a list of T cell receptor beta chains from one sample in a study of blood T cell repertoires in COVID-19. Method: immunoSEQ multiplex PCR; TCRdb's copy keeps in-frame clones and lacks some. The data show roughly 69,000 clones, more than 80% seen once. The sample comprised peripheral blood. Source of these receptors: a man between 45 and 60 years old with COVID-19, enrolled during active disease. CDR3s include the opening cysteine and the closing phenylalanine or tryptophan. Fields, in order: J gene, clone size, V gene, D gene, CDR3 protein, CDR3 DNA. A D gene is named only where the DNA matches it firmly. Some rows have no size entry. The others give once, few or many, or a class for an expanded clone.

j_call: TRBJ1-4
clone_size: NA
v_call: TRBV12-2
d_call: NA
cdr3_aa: CASRLEGERMGGSREKLFF
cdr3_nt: TGTGCAAGTCGCTTAGAAGGCGAGCGAATGGGGGGGTCACGGGAAAAACTGTTTTTT

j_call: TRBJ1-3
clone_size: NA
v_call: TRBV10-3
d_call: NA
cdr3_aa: CAISEIISGGSGRQSSGNTIYF
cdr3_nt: TGTGCCATCAGTGAAATTATATCCGGAGGGTCAGGGAGGCAGAGCTCTGGAAACACCATATATTTT

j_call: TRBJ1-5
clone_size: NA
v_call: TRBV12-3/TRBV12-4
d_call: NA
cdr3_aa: CASSPRVNQPQHF
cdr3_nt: TGTGCCAGCAGCCCACGGGTCAATCAGCCCCAGCATTTT

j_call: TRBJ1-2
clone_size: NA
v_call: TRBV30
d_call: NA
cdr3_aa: CAWSLNRVNYGYTF
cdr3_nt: TGTGCCTGGAGTCTAAACAGGGTAAACTATGGCTACACCTTC

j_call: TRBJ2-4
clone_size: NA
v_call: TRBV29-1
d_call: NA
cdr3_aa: CSVVRAGKERNIQYF
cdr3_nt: TGCAGCGTTGTAAGGGCAGGGAAGGAACGGAACATTCAGTACTTC

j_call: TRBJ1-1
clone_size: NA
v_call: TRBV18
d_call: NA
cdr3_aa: CASSPWGPGSRRNTEAFF
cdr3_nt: TGTGCCAGCTCACCTTGGGGCCCAGGGTCCCGGAGGAACACTGAAGCTTTCTTT

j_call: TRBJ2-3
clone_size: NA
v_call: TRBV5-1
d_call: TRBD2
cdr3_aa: CASSPGTSGGAHTQYF
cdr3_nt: TGCGCCAGCAGCCCAGGGACTAGCGGGGGGGCTCATACGCAGTATTTT

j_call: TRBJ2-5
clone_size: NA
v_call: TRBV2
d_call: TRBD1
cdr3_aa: CASSMGQSEETQYF
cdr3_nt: TGTGCCAGCAGTATGGGACAGTCAGAAGAGACCCAGTACTTC

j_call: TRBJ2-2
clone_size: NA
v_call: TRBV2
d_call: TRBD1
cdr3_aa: CASVGQGRGELFF
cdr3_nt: TGTGCCAGCGTAGGACAGGGGCGAGGGGAGCTGTTTTTT

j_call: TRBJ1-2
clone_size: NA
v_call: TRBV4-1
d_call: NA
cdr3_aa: CASSQETVLGYGYTF
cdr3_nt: TGCGCCAGCAGCCAAGAGACAGTCTTAGGCTATGGCTACACCTTC

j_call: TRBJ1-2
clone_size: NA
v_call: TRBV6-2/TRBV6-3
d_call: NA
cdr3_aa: CASSRGLVYPPHF
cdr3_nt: TGTGCCAGCAGCCGAGGACTTGTGTATCCACCTCACTTC

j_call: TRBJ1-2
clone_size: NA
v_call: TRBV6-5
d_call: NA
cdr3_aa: CASRPTANYGYTF
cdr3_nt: TGTGCCAGCCGACCGACTGCGAATTATGGCTACACCTTC

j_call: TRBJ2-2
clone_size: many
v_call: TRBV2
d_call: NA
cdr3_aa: CASSVSAGELFF
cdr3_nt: TGTGCCAGCAGTGTCTCTGCCGGGGAGCTGTTTTTT